This is a list of T cell receptor beta chains from one sample in a study of blood T cell repertoires in COVID-19. TCRdb's copy holds only in-frame clones and misses some; the assay was immunoSEQ multiplex PCR. The data show 90,000 or so clones, around 87% seen once. The sample comprised peripheral blood. These receptors were taken from a human donor in a cohort sampled during active COVID-19. The CDR3 runs from the conserved cysteine through the conserved F or W. The D gene is left open where the match is weak. Size is omitted from some rows. Given values are once, few, many or a class for expanded clones.

TRBV6-7	NA	TRBJ1-2	NA	CASSLPLRDSGYGYTF	TGTGCCAGCAGTTTGCCCCTCAGGGACTCAGGGTATGGCTACACCTTC
TRBV25-1	TRBD2	TRBJ2-3	NA	CASSEYGLAEIADTQYF	TGTGCCAGCAGTGAATATGGCCTAGCGGAGATTGCAGATACGCAGTATTTT
TRBV4-2	NA	TRBJ2-1	NA	CASSQAPLQAGNEQFF	TGTGCCAGCAGCCAGGCGCCCCTCCAAGCGGGCAATGAGCAGTTCTTC
TRBV20-1	NA	TRBJ1-2	NA	CSASGRVYGYTF	TGCAGTGCTAGTGGCCGAGTGTATGGCTACACCTTC
TRBV7-6	NA	TRBJ1-5	NA	CASSLGGPASNQPQHF	TGTGCCAGCAGCTTAGGGGGCCCGGCTAGCAATCAGCCCCAGCATTTT
TRBV28	TRBD2	TRBJ2-7	NA	CASSIPSGRALGEQYF	TGTGCCAGCAGTATCCCAAGCGGGAGGGCCCTCGGGGAGCAGTACTTC
TRBV3-1/TRBV3-2	TRBD1	TRBJ1-1	NA	CASSQKGALNTEAFF	TGTGCCAGCAGCCAAAAGGGGGCCTTGAACACTGAAGCTTTCTTT
TRBV9	TRBD2	TRBJ2-2	NA	CASSVGSHGGAGELFF	TGTGCCAGCAGCGTAGGCTCCCACGGGGGGGCCGGGGAGCTGTTTTTT
TRBV30	TRBD1	TRBJ1-1	NA	CAWNKGAAEAFF	TGTGCCTGGAACAAGGGGGCGGCTGAAGCTTTCTTT
TRBV6-1	NA	TRBJ1-2	NA	CASSAAGVAWGYTF	TGTGCCAGCAGTGCAGCGGGAGTTGCGTGGGGCTACACCTTC
TRBV7-9	NA	TRBJ2-3	many	CASSFKGDGILLRTDTQYF	TGTGCCAGCAGCTTTAAAGGGGATGGGATTCTACTACGCACAGATACGCAGTATTTT
TRBV3-1/TRBV3-2	TRBD2	TRBJ2-7	NA	CASSHRSSGEQYF	TGTGCCAGCAGCCATCGCTCTAGCGGCGAGCAGTACTTC
TRBV12-3/TRBV12-4	NA	TRBJ2-1	NA	CASSSRGNEQFF	TGTGCCAGCAGTTCAAGGGGCAATGAGCAGTTCTTC
TRBV19	NA	TRBJ2-3	NA	CASTSGGSSTDTQYF	TGTGCCAGTACTTCCGGAGGCTCTAGCACAGATACGCAGTATTTT
TRBV4-1	TRBD2	TRBJ2-1	NA	CASSQSLAGSGGNEQFF	TGCGCCAGCAGCCAGAGCCTAGCGGGCTCCGGTGGGAATGAGCAGTTCTTC
TRBV10-3	TRBD1	TRBJ2-7	NA	CAISESGQGREQYF	TGTGCCATCAGTGAGTCGGGACAGGGGAGGGAGCAGTACTTC
TRBV7-2	NA	TRBJ1-2	NA	CASSRRVAGSVGYGYTF	TGTGCCAGCAGCCGGAGGGTGGCAGGGAGTGTTGGCTATGGCTACACCTTC
TRBV28	NA	TRBJ1-1	NA	CALAGRGSLEAFF	TGTGCTCTTGCGGGCAGGGGATCTCTAGAAGCTTTCTTT
TRBV6-5	NA	TRBJ2-7	many	CASSRGESSYEQYF	TGTGCCAGCAGCAGGGGAGAGAGTTCCTACGAGCAGTACTTC
TRBV5-6	NA	TRBJ2-2	NA	CASSLIIGELFF	TGTGCCAGCAGCTTGATCATCGGGGAGCTGTTTTTT
TRBV18	TRBD1	TRBJ2-3	NA	CASSDGTGGPDTQYF	TGTGCCAGCTCTGACGGGACAGGGGGGCCAGATACGCAGTATTTT
TRBV27	TRBD2	TRBJ2-1	NA	CASSQLGAGGYNEQFF	TGTGCCAGCAGTCAATTGGGGGCGGGAGGGTACAATGAGCAGTTCTTC
TRBV5-1	TRBD2	TRBJ2-5	NA	CASSIGTSFQETQYF	TGCGCCAGCAGCATAGGGACTAGCTTCCAAGAGACCCAGTACTTC
TRBV6-5	TRBD1	TRBJ1-2	once	CASSYSTTGVTGYTF	TGTGCCAGCAGTTACTCAACTACAGGGGTGACGGGCTACACCTTC
TRBV30	TRBD1	TRBJ2-1	NA	CAWSVMAGGEAYNEQFF	TGTGCCTGGAGTGTAATGGCAGGGGGCGAAGCATACAATGAGCAGTTCTTC
TRBV12-3/TRBV12-4	NA	TRBJ2-3	NA	CASRQGAVDTQYF	TGTGCCAGCAGGCAGGGCGCAGTTGACACGCAGTATTTT
TRBV19	NA	TRBJ1-1	NA	CASVTGGFNTEAFF	TGTGCCAGTGTTACGGGGGGGTTTAACACTGAAGCTTTCTTT
TRBV10-1	TRBD2	TRBJ2-7	NA	CASSEIGGRAPYEQYF	TGCGCCAGCAGTGAGATAGGCGGGAGGGCCCCCTACGAGCAGTACTTC
TRBV6-5	NA	TRBJ1-6	NA	CASSYKGGLYPLHF	TGTGCCAGCAGTTACAAGGGGGGGCTATACCCCCTCCACTTT
TRBV28	TRBD1	TRBJ1-2	once	CASSFGTGKWQGYTF	TGTGCCAGCAGTTTCGGGACAGGAAAGTGGCAAGGCTACACCTTC
TRBV30	TRBD1	TRBJ1-5	few	CAWSEGQQNQPQHF	TGTGCCTGGAGTGAGGGACAGCAGAATCAGCCCCAGCATTTT
TRBV27	TRBD2	TRBJ2-3	NA	CASSPYSSGSNTQYF	TGTGCCAGCAGTCCCTATTCTAGCGGGAGCAATACGCAGTATTTT
TRBV18	NA	TRBJ2-5	NA	CASLVGQGGRETQYF	TGTGCCAGTCTAGTCGGGCAGGGCGGAAGAGAGACCCAGTACTTC
TRBV4-1	NA	TRBJ1-2	NA	CASSQDDSGQTRGYTF	TGCGCCAGCAGCCAAGATGATTCCGGACAGACGCGTGGCTACACCTTC
TRBV2	NA	TRBJ2-7	NA	CASEAYEQYF	TGTGCCAGCGAGGCCTACGAGCAGTACTTC
TRBV7-9	NA	TRBJ2-7	NA	CASSLRSTYEQYF	TGTGCCAGCAGCTTAAGGAGTACCTACGAGCAGTACTTC
TRBV28	TRBD1	TRBJ2-7	NA	CASYGQGPPYEQYF	TGTGCCAGCTATGGACAGGGACCCCCGTACGAGCAGTACTTC
TRBV5-1	NA	TRBJ2-1	NA	CASSLRGSEQFF	TGCGCCAGCAGCTTACGGGGAAGTGAGCAGTTCTTC
TRBV27	NA	TRBJ1-2	once	CASSLRSNYGYTF	TGTGCCAGCAGTTTAAGGAGTAACTATGGCTACACCTTC
TRBV27	TRBD1	TRBJ1-2	few	CASSLSGWDRGRDGYTF	TGTGCCAGCAGTTTATCGGGATGGGACAGGGGGCGTGATGGCTACACCTTC